The source of this T cell receptor (beta chain) is a study of blood T cell repertoires in COVID-19. For the study at large: T cells, B-cell-depleted T cells, or PBMCs provided the cDNA or gDNA that served as material.

Per the authors' pipeline: Counts of nucleated cells, estimated from reference gene primer amplification, were obtained. Only in-frame clones appear in the TCRdb table, and some are missing; sequencing was by immunoSEQ multiplex PCR. V and J calls and clone size are given by that table; D and trimming were obtained from the DNA. This table has under 250,000 clones, 70% to 90% appearing once. This clone was seen once. The V gene end was trimmed by 6 bases and the J gene end by 4 bases; junction bases not matched to a gene: 5. Germline V gene sequence: CDR1 ENHRY, CDR2 SYGVKD. This CDR3 comprises 15 residues.

The sequenced sample consisted of peripheral blood. The clonotype was recovered from a man aged 45 to 65 with COVID-19, enrolled during active disease. J is TRBJ2-2 and V is TRBV10-3; TRBD1 matches at 10 bases. The CDR3 sequence is CAIRAGTGVTGELFF. CDR3 bases: TGTGCCATCAGGGCCGGGACAGGGGTCACCGGGGAGCTGTTTTTT.